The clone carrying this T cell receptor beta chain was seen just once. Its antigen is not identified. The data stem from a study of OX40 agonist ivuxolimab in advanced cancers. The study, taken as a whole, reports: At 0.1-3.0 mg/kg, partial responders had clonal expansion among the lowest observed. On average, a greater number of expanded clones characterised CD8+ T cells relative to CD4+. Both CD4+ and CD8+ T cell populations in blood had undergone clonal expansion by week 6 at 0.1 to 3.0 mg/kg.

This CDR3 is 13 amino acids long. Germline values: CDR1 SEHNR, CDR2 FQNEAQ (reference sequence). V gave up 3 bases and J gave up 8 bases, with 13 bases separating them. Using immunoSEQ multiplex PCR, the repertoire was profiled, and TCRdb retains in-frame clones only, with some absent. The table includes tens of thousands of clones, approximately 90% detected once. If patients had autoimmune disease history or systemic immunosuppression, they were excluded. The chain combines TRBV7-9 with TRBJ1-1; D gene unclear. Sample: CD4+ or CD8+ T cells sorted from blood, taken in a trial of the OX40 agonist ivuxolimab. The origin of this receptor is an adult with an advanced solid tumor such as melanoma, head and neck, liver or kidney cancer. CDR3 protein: CASSFVGGSEAFF. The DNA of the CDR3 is TGTGCCAGCAGCTTCGTGGGAGGGAGCGAAGCTTTCTTT.